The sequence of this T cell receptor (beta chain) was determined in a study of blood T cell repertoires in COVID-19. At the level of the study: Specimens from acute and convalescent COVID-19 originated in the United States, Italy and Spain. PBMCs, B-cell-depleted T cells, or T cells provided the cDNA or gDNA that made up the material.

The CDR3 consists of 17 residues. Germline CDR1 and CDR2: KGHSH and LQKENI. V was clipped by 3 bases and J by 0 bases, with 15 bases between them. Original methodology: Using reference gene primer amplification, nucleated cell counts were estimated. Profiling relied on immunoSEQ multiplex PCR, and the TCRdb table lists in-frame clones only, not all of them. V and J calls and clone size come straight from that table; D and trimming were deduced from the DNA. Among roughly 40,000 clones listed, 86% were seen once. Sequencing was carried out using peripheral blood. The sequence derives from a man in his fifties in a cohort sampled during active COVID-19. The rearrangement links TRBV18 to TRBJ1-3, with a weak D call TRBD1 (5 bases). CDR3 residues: CASSPTPQGHSGNTIYF. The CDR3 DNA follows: TGTGCCAGCTCACCCACCCCGCAGGGCCACTCTGGAAACACCATATATTTT.